The present TCR beta chain was sequenced within a study of identical twins. Whole-study findings and limits: A partial confounding effect on zero-insertion analyses could come from invariant MAIT and iNKT cells. Insertions were fewer in abundant cord blood beta clonotypes, whereas memory repertoires showed none of this pattern.

MiXCR was run by TCRdb on the 5' RACE reads, yielding one entry per CDR3 protein. Of 1.5 million to 2 million distinct CDR3 sequences in the sample, 32% were seen once. This clonotype was recorded once. What it binds is unknown. CDR1 SQVTM and CDR2 ANQGSEA come from the germline V gene. The CDR3 length is 15 residues. The ends were cut back, 3 bases at V and 0 bases at J, with 12 bases in the middle. This chain uses TRBV29-1 with TRBJ1-5; D is uncertain. The sequenced sample consisted of cord blood. The clonotype comes from a newborn girl in good health. This chain's CDR3 is CSVDPGPHSNQPQHF. In DNA form, the CDR3 reads TGCAGCGTTGATCCGGGCCCCCATAGCAATCAGCCCCAGCATTTT.